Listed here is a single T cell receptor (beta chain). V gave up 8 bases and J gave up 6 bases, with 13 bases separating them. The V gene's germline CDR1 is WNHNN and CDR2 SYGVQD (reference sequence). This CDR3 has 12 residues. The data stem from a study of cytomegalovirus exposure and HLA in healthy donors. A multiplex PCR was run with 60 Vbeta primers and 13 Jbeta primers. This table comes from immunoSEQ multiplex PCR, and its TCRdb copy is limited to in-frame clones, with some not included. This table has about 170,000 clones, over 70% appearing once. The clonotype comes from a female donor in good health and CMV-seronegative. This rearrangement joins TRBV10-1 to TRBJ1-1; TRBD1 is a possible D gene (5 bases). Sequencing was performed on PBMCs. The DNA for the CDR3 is TGCGCCAGCGGGGCAGTCCGGGCTGAAGCTTTCTTT. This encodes CASGAVRAEAFF.